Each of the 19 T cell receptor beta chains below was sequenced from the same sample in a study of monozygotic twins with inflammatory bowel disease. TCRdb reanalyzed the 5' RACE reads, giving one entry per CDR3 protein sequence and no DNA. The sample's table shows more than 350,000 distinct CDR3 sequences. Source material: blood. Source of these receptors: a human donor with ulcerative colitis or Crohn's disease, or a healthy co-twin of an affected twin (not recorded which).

CDR3 residues: CASSNWRTGELFF. The chain recombines TRBV7-2 with TRBJ2-2; TCRdb's D call, TRBD2, is unchecked because there is no DNA. Germline values: CDR1 SGHTA, CDR2 FQGNSA. This CDR3 contains 13 residues.

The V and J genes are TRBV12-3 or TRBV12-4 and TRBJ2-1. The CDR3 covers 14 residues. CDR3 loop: CASSLVGSDNEQFF.

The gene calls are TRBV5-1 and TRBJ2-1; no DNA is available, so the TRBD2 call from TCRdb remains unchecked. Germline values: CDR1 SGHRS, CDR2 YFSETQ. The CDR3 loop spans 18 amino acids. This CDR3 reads CASSTGLAGGSSYNEQFF.

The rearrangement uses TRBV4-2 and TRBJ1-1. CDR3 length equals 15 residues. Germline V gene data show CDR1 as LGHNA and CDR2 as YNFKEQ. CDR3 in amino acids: CASSQDTSLITEAFF.

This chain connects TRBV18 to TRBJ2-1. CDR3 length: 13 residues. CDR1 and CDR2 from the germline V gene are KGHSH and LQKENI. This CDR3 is CASSPGRSNEQFF.

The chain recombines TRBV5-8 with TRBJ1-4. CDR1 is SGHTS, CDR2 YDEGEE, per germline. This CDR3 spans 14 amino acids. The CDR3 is CASSYGQLNEKLFF.

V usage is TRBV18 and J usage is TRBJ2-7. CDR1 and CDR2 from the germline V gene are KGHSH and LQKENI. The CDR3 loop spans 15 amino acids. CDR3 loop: CASSPTTVSPYEQYF.

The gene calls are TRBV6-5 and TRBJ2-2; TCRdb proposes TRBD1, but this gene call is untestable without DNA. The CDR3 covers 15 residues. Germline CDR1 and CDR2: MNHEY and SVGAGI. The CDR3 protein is CASSYGTPNTGELFF.

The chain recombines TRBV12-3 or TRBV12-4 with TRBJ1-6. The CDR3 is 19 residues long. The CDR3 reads CASSSGGGTLSSYNSPLHF.

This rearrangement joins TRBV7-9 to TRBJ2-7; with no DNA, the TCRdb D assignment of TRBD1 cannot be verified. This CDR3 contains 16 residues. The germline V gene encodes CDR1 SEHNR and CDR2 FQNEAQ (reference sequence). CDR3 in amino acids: CASSPPGQQLTYEQYF. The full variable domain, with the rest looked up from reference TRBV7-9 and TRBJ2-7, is DTGVSQNPRHKITKRGQNVTFRCDPISEHNRLYWYRQTLGQGPEFLTYFQNEAQLEKSRLLSDRFSAERPKGSFSTLEIQRTEQGDSAMYLCASSPPGQQLTYEQYFGPGTRLTVT.

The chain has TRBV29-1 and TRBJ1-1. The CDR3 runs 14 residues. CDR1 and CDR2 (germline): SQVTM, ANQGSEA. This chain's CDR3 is CSVEPADDITEAFF. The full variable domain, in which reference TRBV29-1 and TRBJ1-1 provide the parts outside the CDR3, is SAVISQKPSRDICQRGTSLTIQCQVDSQVTMMFWYRQQPGQSLTLIATANQGSEATYESGFVIDKFPISRPNLTFSTLTVSNMSPEDSSIYLCSVEPADDITEAFFGQGTRLTVV.

The CDR3 sequence: CSAPVRSYGYTF. This chain joins TRBV29-1 and TRBJ1-2; TCRdb's D call of TRBD1 is untestable without DNA. This CDR3 has 12 residues. Germline V lookup: CDR1 SQVTM, CDR2 ANQGSEA.

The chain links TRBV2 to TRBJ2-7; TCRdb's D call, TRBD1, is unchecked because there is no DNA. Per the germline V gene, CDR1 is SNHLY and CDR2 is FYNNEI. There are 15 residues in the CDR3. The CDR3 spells CASREGTGGLNEQYF.

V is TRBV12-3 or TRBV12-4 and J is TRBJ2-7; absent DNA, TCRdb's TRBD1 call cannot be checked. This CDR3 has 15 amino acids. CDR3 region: CASFNGDRGVNEQYF.

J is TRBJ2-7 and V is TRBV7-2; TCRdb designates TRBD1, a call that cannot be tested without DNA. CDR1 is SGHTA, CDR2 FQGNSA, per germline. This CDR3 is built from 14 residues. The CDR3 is CASSSLQGNYEQYF.

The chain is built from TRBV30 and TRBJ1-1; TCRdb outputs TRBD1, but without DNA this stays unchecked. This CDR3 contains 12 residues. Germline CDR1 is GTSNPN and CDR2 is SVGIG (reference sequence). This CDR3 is CAWSTGKAEAFF.

CDR3 protein: CASRPRTSGDNEQFF. The J gene is TRBJ2-1, the V gene TRBV2; TCRdb selects TRBD2, and the lack of DNA leaves this call unchecked. Germline CDR1 reads SNHLY; CDR2 reads FYNNEI. The CDR3 extends over 15 amino acids.

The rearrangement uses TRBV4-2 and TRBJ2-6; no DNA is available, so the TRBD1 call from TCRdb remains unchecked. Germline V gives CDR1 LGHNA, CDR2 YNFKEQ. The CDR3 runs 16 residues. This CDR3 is CASSHSGGGGANVLTF.

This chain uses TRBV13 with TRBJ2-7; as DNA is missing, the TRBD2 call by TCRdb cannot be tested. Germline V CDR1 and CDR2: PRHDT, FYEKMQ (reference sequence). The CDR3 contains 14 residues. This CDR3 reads CASSSGLQSGEQYF.